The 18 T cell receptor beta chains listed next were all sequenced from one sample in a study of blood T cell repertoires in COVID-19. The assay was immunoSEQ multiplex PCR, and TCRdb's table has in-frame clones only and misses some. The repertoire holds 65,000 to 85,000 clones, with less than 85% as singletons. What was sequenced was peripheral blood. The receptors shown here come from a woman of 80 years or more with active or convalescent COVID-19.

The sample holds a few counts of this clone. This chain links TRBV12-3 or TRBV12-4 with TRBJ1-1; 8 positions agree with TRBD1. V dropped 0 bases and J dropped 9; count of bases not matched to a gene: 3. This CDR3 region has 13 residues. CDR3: CASSLAQGAQAFF. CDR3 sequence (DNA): TGTGCCAGCAGTTTAGCCCAGGGGGCGCAAGCTTTCTTT.

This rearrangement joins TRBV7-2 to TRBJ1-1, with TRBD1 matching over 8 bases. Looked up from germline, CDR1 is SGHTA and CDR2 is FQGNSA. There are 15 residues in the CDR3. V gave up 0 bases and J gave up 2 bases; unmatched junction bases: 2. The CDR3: CASSLAGQGNTEAFF. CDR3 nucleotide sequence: TGTGCCAGCAGCTTAGCAGGACAGGGAAACACTGAAGCTTTCTTT.

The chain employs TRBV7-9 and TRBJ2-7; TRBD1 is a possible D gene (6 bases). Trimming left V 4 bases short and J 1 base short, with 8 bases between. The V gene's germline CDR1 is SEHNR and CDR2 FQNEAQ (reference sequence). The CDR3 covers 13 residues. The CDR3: CASSSRGSYEQYF. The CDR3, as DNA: TGTGCCAGCAGCTCCAGGGGATCCTACGAGCAGTACTTC.

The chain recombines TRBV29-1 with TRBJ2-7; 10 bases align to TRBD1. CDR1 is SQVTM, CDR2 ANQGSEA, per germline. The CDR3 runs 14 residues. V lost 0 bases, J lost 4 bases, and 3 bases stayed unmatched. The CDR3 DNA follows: TGCAGCGTTGAAGAAGGACAGGGGGTATACGAGCAGTACTTC. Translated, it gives CSVEEGQGVYEQYF.

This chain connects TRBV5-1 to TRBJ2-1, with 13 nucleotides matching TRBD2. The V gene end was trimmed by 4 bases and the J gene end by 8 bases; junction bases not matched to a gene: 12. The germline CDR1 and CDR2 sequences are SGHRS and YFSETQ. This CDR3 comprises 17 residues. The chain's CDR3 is CASSGLAGVSLSDEQFF. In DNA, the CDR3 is TGCGCCAGCAGCGGACTAGCGGGAGTTTCTCTAAGCGATGAGCAGTTCTTC.

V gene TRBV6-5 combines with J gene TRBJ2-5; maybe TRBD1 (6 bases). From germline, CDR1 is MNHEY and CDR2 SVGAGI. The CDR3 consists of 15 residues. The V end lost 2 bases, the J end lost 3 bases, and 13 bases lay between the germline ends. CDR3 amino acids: CASSYGQGREETQYF. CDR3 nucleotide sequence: TGTGCCAGCAGTTACGGGCAGGGGCGGGAAGAGACCCAGTACTTC.

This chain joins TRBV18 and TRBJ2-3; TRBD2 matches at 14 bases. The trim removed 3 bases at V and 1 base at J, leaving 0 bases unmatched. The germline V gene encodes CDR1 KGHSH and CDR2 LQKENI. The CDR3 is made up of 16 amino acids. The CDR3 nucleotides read TGTGCCAGCTCACCGGGACTAGCGGGGGGCACAGATACGCAGTATTTT. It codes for CASSPGLAGGTDTQYF. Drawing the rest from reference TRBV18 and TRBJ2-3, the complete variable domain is NAGVMQNPRHLVRRRGQEARLRCSPMKGHSHVYWYRQLPEEGLKFMVYLQKENIIDESGMPKERFSAEFPKEGPSILRIQQVVRGDSAAYFCASSPGLAGGTDTQYFGPGTRLTVL.

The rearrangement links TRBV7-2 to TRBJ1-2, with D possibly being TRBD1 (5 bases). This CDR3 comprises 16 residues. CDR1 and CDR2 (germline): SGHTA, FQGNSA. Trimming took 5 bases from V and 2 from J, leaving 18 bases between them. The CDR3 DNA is TGTGCCAGCAGCACCGGAGGGGAGAGAGCCAACTATGGCTACACCTTC. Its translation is CASSTGGERANYGYTF.

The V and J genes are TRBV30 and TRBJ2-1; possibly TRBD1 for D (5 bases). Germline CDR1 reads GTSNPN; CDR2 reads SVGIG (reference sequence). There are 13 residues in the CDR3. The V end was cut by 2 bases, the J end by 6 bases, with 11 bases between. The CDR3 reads CAWSIHRFNEQFF. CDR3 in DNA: TGTGCCTGGAGTATACACAGGTTCAATGAGCAGTTCTTC.

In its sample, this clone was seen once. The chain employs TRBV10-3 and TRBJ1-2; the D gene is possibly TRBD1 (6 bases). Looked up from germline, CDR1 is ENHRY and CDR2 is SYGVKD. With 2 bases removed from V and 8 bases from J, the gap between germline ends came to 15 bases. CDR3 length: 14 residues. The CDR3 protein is CAISEGHGGGGYTF. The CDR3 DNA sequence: TGTGCCATCAGTGAGGGACATGGGGGGGGCGGCTACACCTTC.

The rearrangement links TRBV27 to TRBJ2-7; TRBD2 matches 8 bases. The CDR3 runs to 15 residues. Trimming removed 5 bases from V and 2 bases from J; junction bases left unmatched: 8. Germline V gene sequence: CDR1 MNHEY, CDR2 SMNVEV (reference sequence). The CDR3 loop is CASSPTSGNPYEQYF. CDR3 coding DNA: TGTGCCAGCAGTCCTACTAGCGGAAATCCCTACGAGCAGTACTTC.

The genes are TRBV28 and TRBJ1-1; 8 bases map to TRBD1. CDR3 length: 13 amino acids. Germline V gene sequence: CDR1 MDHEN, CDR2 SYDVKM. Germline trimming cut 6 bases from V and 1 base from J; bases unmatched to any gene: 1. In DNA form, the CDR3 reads TGTGCCAGCAGAACAGGGGGGAACACTGAAGCTTTCTTT. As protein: CASRTGGNTEAFF.

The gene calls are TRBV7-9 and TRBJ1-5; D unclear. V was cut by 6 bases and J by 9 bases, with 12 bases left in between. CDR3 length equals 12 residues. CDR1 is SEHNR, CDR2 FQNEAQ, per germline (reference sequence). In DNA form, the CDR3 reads TGTGCCAGCAGTACGATGCGGGGGCCCCAGCATTTT. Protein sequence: CASSTMRGPQHF.

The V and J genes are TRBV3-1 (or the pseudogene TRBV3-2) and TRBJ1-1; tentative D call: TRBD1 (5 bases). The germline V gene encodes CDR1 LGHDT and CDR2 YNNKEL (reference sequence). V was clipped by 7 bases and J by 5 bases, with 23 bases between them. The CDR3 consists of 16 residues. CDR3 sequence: CASTPGGFLGITEAFF. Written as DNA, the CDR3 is TGTGCCAGCACCCCGGGGGGATTTTTGGGTATAACTGAAGCTTTCTTT.

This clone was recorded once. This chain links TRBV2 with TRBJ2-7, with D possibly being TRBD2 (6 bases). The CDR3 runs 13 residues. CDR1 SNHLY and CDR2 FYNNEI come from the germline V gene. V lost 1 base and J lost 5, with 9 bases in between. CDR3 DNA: TGTGCCAGCAGTGAAGTCCGGGGGAACGAGCAGTACTTC. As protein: CASSEVRGNEQYF.

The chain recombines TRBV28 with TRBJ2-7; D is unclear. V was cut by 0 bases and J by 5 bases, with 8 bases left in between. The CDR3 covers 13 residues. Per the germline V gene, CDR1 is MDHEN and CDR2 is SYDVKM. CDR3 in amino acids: CASSLWNPDEQYF. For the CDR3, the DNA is TGTGCCAGCAGTTTATGGAACCCGGACGAGCAGTACTTC.

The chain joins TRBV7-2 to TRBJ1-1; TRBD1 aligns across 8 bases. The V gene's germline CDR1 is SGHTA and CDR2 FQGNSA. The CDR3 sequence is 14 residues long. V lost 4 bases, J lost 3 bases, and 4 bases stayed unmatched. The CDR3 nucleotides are TGTGCCAGCAGCTCATACAGGGGGTACACTGAAGCTTTCTTT. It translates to CASSSYRGYTEAFF.

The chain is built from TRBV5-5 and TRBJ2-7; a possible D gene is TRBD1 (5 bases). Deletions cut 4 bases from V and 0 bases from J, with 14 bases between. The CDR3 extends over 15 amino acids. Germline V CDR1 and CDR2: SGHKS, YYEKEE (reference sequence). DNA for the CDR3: TGTGCCAGCAGCCCTGGACACCCGAGCTCCTACGAGCAGTACTTC. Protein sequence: CASSPGHPSSYEQYF.